A selection of T cell receptor beta chains follows, all from one sample in a study of memory CD4+ T cells and cytomegalovirus serostatus. This table comes from immunoSEQ multiplex PCR, and its TCRdb copy is limited to in-frame clones, with some not included. The table has about 60,000 clones, over 75% seen once. Sequencing input: memory CD4+ T cells from blood. The receptors were sampled from an adult in good health and CMV-seronegative. Each CDR3 is given with its conserved first and last residue. D genes are given only for firm matches. Not all rows give a size; the values are once, few, many and, for expanded clones, a class.

>-|TRBJ2-7|TRBV5-8|TRBD2
TGTGCCAGCAGCTTGAAGACTAGCGGGAGGAACGAGCAGTACTTC
CASSLKTSGRNEQYF
>once|TRBJ1-5|TRBV7-2|-
TGTGCCAGCAGCTTACTTGGAACAGGCAATCAGCCCCAGCATTTT
CASSLLGTGNQPQHF
>-|TRBJ2-6|TRBV7-2|-
TGTGCCAGCAGCTTTTATGGGGCCAACGTCCTGACTTTC
CASSFYGANVLTF
>-|TRBJ1-1|TRBV7-9|-
TGTGCCAGCAGCTTCACATTGTCAGGGGCAGAGGCTTTCTTT
CASSFTLSGAEAFF
>-|TRBJ1-4|TRBV19|-
TGTGCCAGTAGTCCCAGGGGAGAAAAACTGTTTTTT
CASSPRGEKLFF
>-|TRBJ1-6|TRBV6-6|-
TGTGCCAGCAGAATGGCAGCCCTTTCACCCCTCCACTTT
CASRMAALSPLHF
>-|TRBJ1-2|TRBV6-1|-
TGTGCCAGCAGTGTTACAGGTCAGCACTATGGCTACACCTTC
CASSVTGQHYGYTF
>-|TRBJ2-5|TRBV4-2|-
TGTGCCAGCAGCCAATTGTACGCAGGGGCCCAAGAGGCCCAGTACTTC
CASSQLYAGAQEAQYF
>once|TRBJ2-6|TRBV6-1|TRBD2
TGTGCCAGCAGTGTGAACACACTAGCGGGAGTGAGCTCTGGGGCCAACGTCCTGACTTTC
CASSVNTLAGVSSGANVLTF
>once|TRBJ1-1|TRBV11-2|-
TGTGCCAGCAGCCTCCGAGGTGAGCCCATGAACACTGAAGCTTTCTTT
CASSLRGEPMNTEAFF
>-|TRBJ1-4|TRBV5-4|-
TGTGCCAGCAGCTCGACCGGGGCCGCAACTAATGAAAAACTGTTTTTT
CASSSTGAATNEKLFF
>-|TRBJ2-7|TRBV29-1|TRBD1
TGCAGCGTTCGGACAGGCATGGACGAGCAGTACTTC
CSVRTGMDEQYF
>-|TRBJ1-4|TRBV7-9|-
TGTGCCAGCAGCTTAGGGGACCGACGGGGTGAAAAACTGTTTTTT
CASSLGDRRGEKLFF
>-|TRBJ2-3|TRBV5-6|-
TGTGCCAGCAGCTTAACAGGTCCAGATACGCAGTATTTT
CASSLTGPDTQYF
>-|TRBJ2-3|TRBV5-1|TRBD2
TGCGCCAGCAGCTTCTCTAGCGGGCACACAGATACGCAGTATTTT
CASSFSSGHTDTQYF
>-|TRBJ1-3|TRBV5-6|-
TGTGCCAGCAGCTTGGTATCTGGAAACACCATATATTTT
CASSLVSGNTIYF
>-|TRBJ1-1|TRBV5-1|-
TGCGCCAGCAATGAGGGTAGCGACACTGAAGCTTTCTTT
CASNEGSDTEAFF
>-|TRBJ1-5|TRBV15|TRBD1
TGTGCCACCGGGAGACAGGGGTGGGACAATCAGCCCCAGCATTTT
CATGRQGWDNQPQHF
>-|TRBJ2-5|TRBV7-6|-
TGTGCCAGCAGCTCTTCCAGGGGTGGAAATGTCTGGGGGACCCAGTACTTC
CASSSSRGGNVWGTQYF
>-|TRBJ2-7|TRBV5-1|TRBD2
TGCGCCAGCAGCTTGTCTGCGGGAGGGCCGGGGGCGTCCTACGAGCAGTACTTC
CASSLSAGGPGASYEQYF
>-|TRBJ1-4|TRBV6-1|TRBD1
TGTGCCGGACAGAACAGGGGAAGGGGTGAAAAACTGTTTTTT
CAGQNRGRGEKLFF
>few|TRBJ2-5|TRBV2|TRBD1
TGTGCCAGCAGGTCAGGGACAGGGGCGCGGGAGACCCAGTACTTC
CASRSGTGARETQYF
>-|TRBJ1-5|TRBV19|-
TGTGCCAGTAGAGGGTATAGCAATCAGCCCCAGCATTTT
CASRGYSNQPQHF
>-|TRBJ2-7|TRBV6-5|TRBD2
TGTGCCAGCAGGGGCGGGGGTTCCTACGAGCAGTACTTC
CASRGGGSYEQYF
>-|TRBJ2-5|TRBV13|-
TGTGCCAGCAGCTTATTGGTTGAGGCGACGTCAGAGACCCAGTACTTC
CASSLLVEATSETQYF
>-|TRBJ1-4|TRBV2|TRBD1
TGTGCCAGCAGTGAAGAAGGTTCAGGGGGCAGTGAAAAACTGTTTTTT
CASSEEGSGGSEKLFF
>medium-sized|TRBJ2-1|TRBV12-5|TRBD2
TGTGCTAGTGGTTTGGCTTCTAGGGGGCTAGCGGGGGCTTACAATGAGCAGTTCTTC
CASGLASRGLAGAYNEQFF
>few|TRBJ2-7|TRBV7-9|-
TGTGCCAGCACCCCTCGAGGAGGAAGCGAGCAGTACTTC
CASTPRGGSEQYF
>-|TRBJ2-7|TRBV21-1|-
TGTGCCAGCAGCTTCGCCAGCAACGAGCAGTACTTC
CASSFASNEQYF
>-|TRBJ2-3|TRBV7-9|-
TGTGCCAGCGCCCACACTCCAGGGGAGGGCACAGATACGCAGTATTTT
CASAHTPGEGTDTQYF
>-|TRBJ2-7|TRBV29-1|TRBD1
TGCAGCGTCGGTCGACCAGGGGGTAAAAACGAGCAGTACTTC
CSVGRPGGKNEQYF
>-|TRBJ2-3|TRBV7-2|TRBD2
TGTGCCAGCAGCTTAGGGACGACTAGCGTAAACACAGATACGCAGTATTTT
CASSLGTTSVNTDTQYF
>-|TRBJ1-1|TRBV6-5|-
TGTGCCAGCAGTTACGAGGGAAGGGCTGAAGCTTTCTTT
CASSYEGRAEAFF
>once|TRBJ1-3|TRBV9|TRBD1
TGTGCCAGCAGCGCCGGGGGACAGGGAGGAAACACCATATATTTT
CASSAGGQGGNTIYF
>-|TRBJ2-7|TRBV28|-
TGTGCCAGCAGTTCCCGGGACCTTTCTCGGGACGAGCAGTACTTC
CASSSRDLSRDEQYF
>-|TRBJ1-5|TRBV6-5|-
TGTGCCAGCAGTTATTCGAAGGATCAGCCCCAGCATTTT
CASSYSKDQPQHF
>-|TRBJ2-1|TRBV5-1|-
TGCGCCAGCAGCGCCCTTTTAGGTAGCGGCAGCTCCTACAATGAGCAGTTCTTC
CASSALLGSGSSYNEQFF
>-|TRBJ2-5|TRBV6-5|TRBD2
TGTGCCAGCAGTCCACTGGCCTCAGCGGGGGTGACCCAGTACTTC
CASSPLASAGVTQYF
>few|TRBJ2-2|TRBV10-3|-
TGTGCCATCAGCCGGACAGTTAACACCGGGGAGCTGTTTTTT
CAISRTVNTGELFF
>-|TRBJ2-2|TRBV29-1|-
TGCAGCGTTGGACACCCGGACACCGGGGAGCTGTTTTTT
CSVGHPDTGELFF